One and the same sample provided the 21 T cell receptor beta chains below, sequenced in a study of T cells after yellow fever vaccination. Each CDR3 protein is one row after TCRdb ran MiXCR on the 5' RACE reads. Here the sample spans 450,000 to 600,000 distinct CDR3 sequences, around a sixth being singletons. The input for sequencing was PBMCs, taken more than 4 days after the first yellow fever vaccination. Source of these receptors: a man younger than 35 who received the YFV17D yellow fever vaccine.

A few counts support this clonotype. The rearrangement joins TRBV20-1 to TRBJ1-5; 7 nucleotides line up with TRBD1. The CDR3 is 13 amino acids. The V segment lost 6 bases and the J segment 7 bases; nucleotides outside the gene matches: 9. Germline V lookup: CDR1 DFQATT, CDR2 SNEGSKA (reference sequence). The chain's CDR3 is CSAQGQLEQPQHF. The CDR3, as DNA: TGCAGTGCCCAGGGACAGTTGGAGCAGCCCCAGCATTTT.

The chain has TRBV18 and TRBJ1-5, with D tentatively TRBD1 (5 bases). The germline V gene encodes CDR1 KGHSH and CDR2 LQKENI. CDR3 size: 15 residues. V lost 3 bases, J lost 5 bases, and 14 bases lay in between. In DNA form, the CDR3 reads TGTGCCAGCTCACCCGGAGCGAGGGGCCATCAGCCCCAGCATTTT. It specifies CASSPGARGHQPQHF.

The J gene is TRBJ2-7, the V gene TRBV6-2 or TRBV6-3; the D gene is possibly TRBD1 (7 bases). The CDR3 length is 13 residues. CDR1 and CDR2 from the germline V gene are MNHEY and SVGEGT. V lost 6 bases to trimming and J lost 3 bases, with 12 bases between them. This CDR3 is CASSRGTVYEQYF. CDR3 DNA sequence: TGTGCCAGCAGCCGGGGGACAGTCTACGAGCAGTACTTC.

The V gene is TRBV5-6, the J gene TRBJ1-2; tentatively, D is TRBD1 (5 bases). Germline V gives CDR1 SGHDT, CDR2 YYEEEE. The CDR3 sequence is 15 residues long. V gave up 1 base and J gave up 2 bases, with 12 bases separating them. The CDR3 here is CASSLWGRRNYGYTF. As DNA, the CDR3 is TGTGCCAGCAGCTTGTGGGGCAGGAGAAACTATGGCTACACCTTC.

By its share, this clonotype is medium-sized. The chain recombines TRBV29-1 with TRBJ2-3; D perhaps matches TRBD2 (6 bases). With 4 bases removed from V and 3 bases from J, the gap between germline ends came to 14 bases. CDR3 length equals 14 residues. Germline loops: CDR1 SQVTM, CDR2 ANQGSEA. CDR3 amino acids: CSVGISGRTDTQYF. The CDR3 nucleotides are TGCAGCGTTGGAATTAGCGGAAGGACAGATACGCAGTATTTT.

The rearrangement uses TRBV4-1 and TRBJ2-3, with TRBD2 identical over 9 bases. This CDR3 has 19 residues. The V segment lost 5 bases and the J segment 2 bases; nucleotides outside the gene matches: 17. Germline V lookup: CDR1 MGHRA, CDR2 YSYEKL. The CDR3, as DNA: TGCGCCAGCAGCGACGTTGGCGGGGGGGCAGGGGGAAACACAGATACGCAGTATTTT. This gives the protein CASSDVGGGAGGNTDTQYF.

The V call is TRBV29-1, the J call TRBJ2-7; 10 bases agree with TRBD1. This CDR3 is 21 amino acids long. V trimming: 0 bases; J trimming: 2 bases; junction bases outside the gene matches: 22. Germline assignment: CDR1 SQVTM and CDR2 ANQGSEA. CDR3 region: CSVEEGTGAHNFYSLTYEQYV. The CDR3 bases are TGCAGCGTTGAAGAGGGGACAGGGGCTCATAATTTTTATTCCCTAACCTACGAGCAGTACGTC.

The DNA of the CDR3 is TGTGCCTGGAGTCACTACCGAGGGACAGGGGACTCCTACGAGCAGTACTTC. Protein sequence: CAWSHYRGTGDSYEQYF. The chain links TRBV30 to TRBJ2-7; TRBD1 matches 10 bases. Germline values: CDR1 GTSNPN, CDR2 SVGIG (reference sequence). CDR3 length: 17 residues. Germline trimming cut 2 bases from V and 0 bases from J; bases unmatched to any gene: 10.

The rearrangement uses TRBV7-9 and TRBJ2-5, with D maybe TRBD2 (6 bases). The CDR3 runs to 14 residues. The V gene lost 4 bases and the J gene lost 1 base, with 10 bases spanning the gap. Germline lookup yields CDR1 SEHNR and CDR2 FQNEAQ (reference sequence). CDR3 DNA: TGTGCCAGCAGCTCCAGACTAGTCCAAGAGACCCAGTACTTC. Translated, it gives CASSSRLVQETQYF.

This clonotype was counted between two and nine times. The chain carries TRBV7-9 and TRBJ1-1; D might be TRBD1 (5 bases). Germline CDR1 reads SEHNR; CDR2 reads FQNEAQ (reference sequence). This CDR3 has 14 residues. V lost 5 bases, J lost 8 bases, and 18 bases lay in between. CDR3 protein: CASSPQLDSKEAFF. CDR3 in DNA: TGTGCCAGCAGCCCCCAACTAGACAGTAAAGAAGCTTTCTTT. Combining the CDR3 with reference TRBV7-9 and TRBJ1-1 gives the whole variable domain DTGVSQNPRHKITKRGQNVTFRCDPISEHNRLYWYRQTLGQGPEFLTYFQNEAQLEKSRLLSDRFSAERPKGSFSTLEIQRTEQGDSAMYLCASSPQLDSKEAFFGQGTRLTVV.

This clonotype turned up a few times. The V call is TRBV2, the J call TRBJ1-5, with D unclear. The V gene lost 4 bases and the J gene lost 1 base, with 8 bases spanning the gap. This CDR3 region has 14 residues. In germline, CDR1 is SNHLY, CDR2 FYNNEI. The CDR3 loop is CASSVGRSNQPQHF. In DNA, the CDR3 is TGTGCCAGCAGTGTGGGTCGGAGCAATCAGCCCCAGCATTTT.

The sample holds a few counts of this clonotype. The chain couples TRBV27 to TRBJ2-4; D assignment may be TRBD1 or TRBD2 (5 bases each). The V gene's germline CDR1 is MNHEY and CDR2 SMNVEV (reference sequence). The CDR3 covers 14 residues. Trimming shortened V by 10 bases and J by 3 bases, and 16 bases separated the two germline ends. In nucleotides, the CDR3 is TGTGCCACCAAGGGACCCCGGGGCAAAAACATTCAGTACTTC. This sequence encodes CATKGPRGKNIQYF.

This clonotype was observed a handful of times. The V and J genes are TRBV12-3 or TRBV12-4 and TRBJ2-2; no clear D gene. The V end was cut by 2 bases, the J end by 1 base, with 5 bases between. The CDR3 consists of 14 residues. CDR3 region: CASSLYVNTGELFF. CDR3 nucleotides: TGTGCCAGCAGTTTATATGTGAACACCGGGGAGCTGTTTTTT.

This clonotype was detected only a few times. This chain uses TRBV5-4 with TRBJ2-7; D might be TRBD2 (6 bases). This CDR3 region has 14 residues. The V end was cut by 4 bases, the J end by 2 bases, with 13 bases between. The V gene's germline CDR1 is SGHNT and CDR2 YYREEE (reference sequence). DNA for the CDR3: TGTGCCAGCAGCGCGGGACCTTTTCCCTACGAGCAGTACTTC. Its protein is CASSAGPFPYEQYF.

The chain uses TRBV6-2 or TRBV6-3 and TRBJ2-7, with D maybe TRBD2 (5 bases). CDR1 is MNHEY, CDR2 SVGEGT, per germline. The CDR3 consists of 17 residues. V lost 4 bases and J lost 1, with 20 bases in between. DNA of the CDR3: TGTGCCAGCAGTTGGGGATTAGCGAGAATGGGATCCTACGAGCAGTACGTC. Translated, it gives CASSWGLARMGSYEQYV.

Ten or more counts support this clonotype. V gene TRBV7-2 combines with J gene TRBJ2-5, with 13 bases lining up with TRBD2. J lost 6 bases, V lost 5 bases, and 6 bases had no gene match. This CDR3 has 15 residues. The germline CDR1 and CDR2 sequences are SGHTA and FQGNSA. The CDR3 protein is CASSLTSGGAQTQYF. CDR3 coding DNA: TGTGCCAGCAGCCTCACTAGCGGGGGGGCCCAGACCCAGTACTTC.

The chain carries TRBV2 and TRBJ2-7; 8 positions match TRBD1. J lost 6 bases, V lost 6 bases, and 7 bases had no gene match. There are 13 residues in the CDR3. CDR1 and CDR2 (germline): SNHLY, FYNNEI. The CDR3 DNA is TGTGCCAGCAGGGGGACAGGCCCGGGCGAGCAGTACTTC. It translates to CASRGTGPGEQYF.

A few counts support this clonotype. V is TRBV4-3 and J is TRBJ1-1, with 7 bases fitting TRBD1. Germline V gene lookup returns CDR1 LGHNA and CDR2 YSLEER. The CDR3 length is 16 residues. V trimming: 0 bases; J trimming: 5 bases; junction bases outside the gene matches: 9. CDR3 sequence: CASSQDLRQGGTEAFF. The CDR3 coding sequence is TGCGCCAGCAGCCAAGATTTGAGACAGGGAGGAACTGAAGCTTTCTTT.

The sample holds a few counts of this clonotype. The chain has TRBV6-5 and TRBJ1-2, with 7 bases matching TRBD1. With V trimmed by 0 bases and J by 4 bases, 5 bases remained unmatched. Per the germline V gene, CDR1 is MNHEY and CDR2 is SVGAGI. This CDR3 spans 15 amino acids. As DNA, the CDR3 is TGTGCCAGCAGTTACTCGGGGACAGTTCTCTATGGCTACACCTTC. The encoded protein is CASSYSGTVLYGYTF.

The chain carries TRBV20-1 and TRBJ2-1; 11 bases align to TRBD2. From germline, CDR1 is DFQATT and CDR2 SNEGSKA (reference sequence). V lost 5 bases and J lost 5; bases outside the gene matches: 8. This CDR3 has 15 amino acids. The DNA of the CDR3 is TGCAGTGCTTCCCGGACTAGCGGGTTAAACAATGAGCAGTTCTTC. Amino acids: CSASRTSGLNNEQFF.

A few counts support this clonotype. V usage is TRBV2 and J usage is TRBJ2-6; D is possibly TRBD1 or TRBD2 (5 bases each). V lost 8 bases to trimming and J lost 3 bases, with 17 bases between them. Germline V CDR1 and CDR2: SNHLY, FYNNEI. The CDR3 loop spans 16 amino acids. The CDR3 bases are TGTGCCAGCCGACGGGACGTGGGTCTTGGGGCCAACGTCCTGACTTTC. Protein sequence: CASRRDVGLGANVLTF.